The present entry profiles one T cell receptor (beta chain) with its context. The sample is drawn from a study of cytomegalovirus exposure and HLA in healthy donors. V dropped 0 bases and J dropped 7 bases, with 6 bases sitting between them. The CDR3 runs to 13 residues. CDR1 SEHNR and CDR2 FQNEAQ come from the germline V gene (reference sequence). The PCR made use of 60 Vbeta and 13 Jbeta primers. Some clones are missing from TCRdb's copy, which holds only in-frame ones; the method was immunoSEQ multiplex PCR. The sample consists of more than 150,000 clones, more than 75% of them appearing once. This TCR was sampled from a girl in the first two years of life in good health and CMV-seronegative. Sequences were obtained from PBMCs. The chain is built from TRBV7-9 and TRBJ1-4; D remains ambiguous. The CDR3 DNA is TGTGCCAGCAGCTTAGCCTCGGGTGAAAAACTGTTTTTT. Translated: CASSLASGEKLFF. Full variable domain (remainder filled in from reference TRBV7-9 and TRBJ1-4): DTGVSQNPRHKITKRGQNVTFRCDPISEHNRLYWYRQTLGQGPEFLTYFQNEAQLEKSRLLSDRFSAERPKGSFSTLEIQRTEQGDSAMYLCASSLASGEKLFFGSGTQLSVL.